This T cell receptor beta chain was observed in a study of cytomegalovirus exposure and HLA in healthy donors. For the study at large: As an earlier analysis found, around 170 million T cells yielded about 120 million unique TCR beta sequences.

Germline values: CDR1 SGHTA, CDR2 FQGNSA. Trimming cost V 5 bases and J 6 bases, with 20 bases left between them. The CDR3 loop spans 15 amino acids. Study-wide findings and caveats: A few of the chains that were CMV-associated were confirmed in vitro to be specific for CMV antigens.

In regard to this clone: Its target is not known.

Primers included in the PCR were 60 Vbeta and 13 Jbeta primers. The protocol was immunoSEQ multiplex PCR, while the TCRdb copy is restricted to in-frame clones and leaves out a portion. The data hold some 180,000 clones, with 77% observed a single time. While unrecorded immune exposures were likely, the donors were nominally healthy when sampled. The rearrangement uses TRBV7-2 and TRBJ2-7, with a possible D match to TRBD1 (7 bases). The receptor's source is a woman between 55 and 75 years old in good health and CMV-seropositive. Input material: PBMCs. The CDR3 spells CASSQTETGRSEQYF. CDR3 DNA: TGTGCCAGCAGCCAAACCGAGACAGGGAGGAGCGAGCAGTACTTC.